The present entry profiles one T cell receptor beta chain with its context. Its target is not known. These data come from a study of monozygotic twins with inflammatory bowel disease. The germline V gene has CDR1 LNHNV and CDR2 YYDKDF (reference sequence). The CDR3 has 16 residues. Template switching added UMIs carrying a 6-nucleotide sample barcode. Following a re-call of the 5' RACE reads, TCRdb has one entry per CDR3 protein and lacks DNA. The table lists a few hundred thousand distinct CDR3 sequences. Overall study findings and caveats: Repertoire similarity matched across concordant and discordant twins, perhaps owing to limited power.

The blood volume drawn from each donor was roughly 2.5 ml. Whole-blood total RNA was extracted without T cell sorting. The chain has TRBV15 and TRBJ2-3; the D call from TCRdb, TRBD1, cannot be confirmed without DNA. This TCR came from a human donor with ulcerative colitis or Crohn's disease, or a healthy co-twin of an affected twin (not recorded which). The sample consisted of blood. The CDR3 here is CATSRVGGAATDTQYF.